This passage covers 25 T cell receptor beta chains from one sample sequenced in a study of blood T cell repertoires in COVID-19. Sequencing was performed with immunoSEQ multiplex PCR; in TCRdb, only in-frame clones are kept and a portion is missing. The sample contains approximately 120,000 clones, around 90% of which appear only once. The material sequenced was peripheral blood. These TCRs come from a human donor in a cohort sampled during active COVID-19.

The chain joins TRBV7-2 to TRBJ2-6; 9 positions agree with TRBD1. V was pared by 2 bases and J by 1 base, with 9 bases of the junction left unmatched. CDR1 and CDR2 from the germline V gene are SGHTA and FQGNSA. The CDR3 runs to 19 residues. The chain's CDR3 is CASSLFWGTGNSGANVLTF. The CDR3 nucleotides read TGTGCCAGCAGCTTATTTTGGGGGACAGGGAATTCTGGGGCCAACGTCCTGACTTTC. Full variable domain (missing parts from reference TRBV7-2 and TRBJ2-6): GAGVSQSPSNKVTEKGKDVELRCDPISGHTALYWYRQSLGQGLEFLIYFQGNSAPDKSGLPSDRFSAERTGGSVSTLTIQRTQQEDSAVYLCASSLFWGTGNSGANVLTFGAGSRLTVL.

The chain links TRBV2 to TRBJ1-2; D possibly corresponds to TRBD1 (5 bases). The germline CDR1 and CDR2 sequences are SNHLY and FYNNEI. The CDR3 is 13 residues long. V was trimmed by 8 bases and J by 2 bases, leaving 12 bases between them. The CDR3 DNA sequence: TGTGCCAGCTTTCTCAGGGTCAACTATGGCTACACCTTC. It translates to CASFLRVNYGYTF. The variable domain in full, with the rest retrieved from reference TRBV2 and TRBJ1-2, is EPEVTQTPSHQVTQMGQEVILRCVPISNHLYFYWYRQILGQKVEFLVSFYNNEISEKSEIFDDQFSVERPDGSNFTLKIRSTKLEDSAMYFCASFLRVNYGYTFGSGTRLTVV.

The V and J genes are TRBV7-2 and TRBJ2-3; a weak D match, TRBD2 (7 bases). Germline V gene sequence: CDR1 SGHTA, CDR2 FQGNSA. The CDR3 length is 15 residues. The V end was cut by 3 bases, the J end by 0 bases, with 10 bases between. The CDR3 DNA is TGTGCCAGCAGCTTGGGGGGGCTTAGCACAGATACGCAGTATTTT. Translated, it gives CASSLGGLSTDTQYF.

The V call is TRBV5-1, the J call TRBJ1-1; D gene unclear. CDR3 size: 13 residues. CDR1 and CDR2 (germline): SGHRS, YFSETQ. V shed 2 bases and J shed 3 bases, with 8 bases lying between them. CDR3: CASSFQEDTEAFF. CDR3 bases: TGCGCCAGCAGCTTCCAGGAGGACACTGAAGCTTTCTTT.

The chain uses TRBV9 and TRBJ2-7; 8 positions match TRBD2. This CDR3 has 14 residues. Germline V CDR1 and CDR2: SGDLS, YYNGEE. J lost 6 bases, V lost 2 bases, and 7 bases had no gene match. The CDR3 DNA reads as TGTGCCAGCAGCGTGGGACTAGGCGGGCGCGAGCAGTACTTC. It yields the protein CASSVGLGGREQYF.

This sequence joins TRBV18 and TRBJ2-1; 9 nucleotides align to TRBD2. CDR1 and CDR2 from the germline V gene are KGHSH and LQKENI. The CDR3 sequence is 16 residues long. Losses at the gene ends were 3 bases for V and 5 bases for J; bases not matched to a gene: 8. As DNA, the CDR3 is TGTGCCAGCTCACCGGGTAGCGGGGGCTCGGACAATGAGCAGTTCTTC. Translating it yields CASSPGSGGSDNEQFF.

V gene TRBV7-9 combines with J gene TRBJ2-5; 8 bases are shared with TRBD1. There are 14 residues in the CDR3. Germline V gives CDR1 SEHNR, CDR2 FQNEAQ (reference sequence). The J segment lost 4 bases and the V segment lost 4 bases, leaving 5 bases of the junction unmatched. CDR3 sequence: CASSSYRGLETQYF. The CDR3 nucleotides read TGTGCCAGCAGCTCCTACAGGGGGTTAGAGACCCAGTACTTC.

This clone was seen just once. The chain uses TRBV10-3 and TRBJ1-1, with TRBD1 identical over 7 bases. The V segment lost 6 bases and the J segment 4 bases; nucleotides outside the gene matches: 8. The CDR3 has 14 residues. Germline values: CDR1 ENHRY, CDR2 SYGVKD. The CDR3 DNA reads TGTGCCATCAGACAAACAGGGGTAGGCACTGAAGCTTTCTTT. Translated: CAIRQTGVGTEAFF.

This chain connects TRBV5-1 to TRBJ2-2, with TRBD2 matching over 8 bases. The germline V gene encodes CDR1 SGHRS and CDR2 YFSETQ. After removal of 2 bases from V and 7 bases from J, the junction contained 7 bases not matched to a gene. This CDR3 comprises 15 residues. In DNA form, the CDR3 reads TGCGCCAGCAGCTTCGGACTAGCCGGGAGCGGGGAGCTGTTTTTT. This codes for CASSFGLAGSGELFF.

The chain links TRBV5-1 to TRBJ2-5, with 9 positions matching TRBD2. The germline V gene encodes CDR1 SGHRS and CDR2 YFSETQ. Trimming at V came to 0 bases and at J to 9 bases, leaving 9 bases not matched to a gene. The CDR3 is 15 residues long. Written as DNA, the CDR3 is TGCGCCAGCAGCTTGGCCGAACTAGCGGGCGGGTCCCAGTACTTC. Protein sequence: CASSLAELAGGSQYF.

This chain connects TRBV19 to TRBJ2-5, with TRBD2 identical over 12 bases. This CDR3 is built from 14 residues. V shed 6 bases, J shed 5 bases, and the junction held 4 bases outside the gene matches. Germline V gene data show CDR1 as LNHDA and CDR2 as SQIVND (reference sequence). CDR3 region: CASRTSGSSETQYF. CDR3 in DNA: TGTGCCAGTAGGACTAGCGGGAGTTCGGAGACCCAGTACTTC.

Comments on this clone: The germline gene is not matched at one end of the junction; a read error may be the cause. V and J are TRBV7-2 and TRBJ2-2, with 9 bases lining up with TRBD2. CDR1 and CDR2 (germline): SGHTA, FQGNSA. The CDR3 extends over 15 amino acids. CDR3 region: CASSLAGPNTGELFF. In DNA form, the CDR3 reads TGTGCCAGCAGCCTAGCGGGGCCGAACACCGGGGAGCTGTTTTTT.

The chain uses TRBV4-3 and TRBJ1-5; TRBD1 matches 11 bases. With V trimmed by 4 bases and J by 4 bases, 3 bases remained unmatched. There are 15 residues in the CDR3. Germline loops: CDR1 LGHNA, CDR2 YSLEER. The CDR3 is CASSLGTGGNQPQHF. CDR3 DNA: TGCGCCAGCAGCCTAGGGACAGGGGGAAATCAGCCCCAGCATTTT.

The genes are TRBV10-3 and TRBJ2-1; 7 nucleotides align to TRBD1. Germline-derived CDR1 and CDR2 are ENHRY and SYGVKD. Losses at the gene ends were 7 bases for V and 2 bases for J; bases not matched to a gene: 17. This CDR3 is 18 amino acids long. The CDR3 loop is CAINRQGPRDSPYNEQFF. CDR3 DNA: TGTGCCATCAACAGACAGGGTCCGCGAGACTCACCCTACAATGAGCAGTTCTTC.

This sequence joins TRBV9 and TRBJ2-2, with 12 bases fitting TRBD2. Germline-derived CDR1 and CDR2 are SGDLS and YYNGEE. V dropped 1 base and J dropped 4; count of bases not matched to a gene: 11. This CDR3 has 19 residues. The CDR3 sequence: CASSVIRSGLAGSTGELFF. The CDR3, as DNA: TGTGCCAGCAGCGTAATCCGGTCCGGACTAGCGGGATCCACCGGGGAGCTGTTTTTT.

The chain uses TRBV24-1 and TRBJ2-3; 9 bases are a match to TRBD1. V shed 0 bases and J 5 bases; nucleotides not matched to a gene: 5. The CDR3 is 16 amino acids. The germline V gene has CDR1 KGHDR and CDR2 SFDVKD. The chain's CDR3 is CATSDLGTGKEDTQYF. For the CDR3, the DNA is TGTGCCACCAGTGATTTGGGGACAGGGAAGGAAGATACGCAGTATTTT.

The chain uses TRBV19 and TRBJ2-5, with 7 bases aligning to TRBD1. Germline lookup yields CDR1 LNHDA and CDR2 SQIVND (reference sequence). V lost 5 bases, J lost 1 base, and 7 bases stayed unmatched. CDR3 length: 15 amino acids. The CDR3 sequence: CASSATGVGQETQYF. The CDR3 DNA sequence: TGTGCCAGTAGTGCTACAGGGGTCGGCCAAGAGACCCAGTACTTC. Together with reference TRBV19 and TRBJ2-5, the CDR3 gives the full variable domain: DGGITQSPKYLFRKEGQNVTLSCEQNLNHDAMYWYRQDPGQGLRLIYYSQIVNDFQKGDIAEGYSVSREKKESFPLTVTSAQKNPTAFYLCASSATGVGQETQYFGPGTRLLVL.

In DNA, the CDR3 is TGTGCCAGCAGCGTCTACACAGCGAACACTGAAGCTTTCTTT. Translated: CASSVYTANTEAFF. The chain combines TRBV9 with TRBJ1-1; D gene ambiguous. Trimming left V 2 bases short and J 1 base short, with 9 bases between. The CDR3 consists of 14 residues. From germline, CDR1 is SGDLS and CDR2 YYNGEE. The full variable domain, with the rest looked up from reference TRBV9 and TRBJ1-1, is DSGVTQTPKHLITATGQRVTLRCSPRSGDLSVYWYQQSLDQGLQFLIQYYNGEERAKGNILERFSAQQFPDLHSELNLSSLELGDSALYFCASSVYTANTEAFFGQGTRLTVV.

The rearrangement uses TRBV5-1 and TRBJ1-2; the D gene is possibly TRBD1 (5 bases). CDR3 length: 15 residues. Germline V gives CDR1 SGHRS, CDR2 YFSETQ. The V and J ends lost 4 bases and 1 base respectively, with 14 bases between them. The CDR3 loop reads CASSGGANINYGYTF. DNA of the CDR3: TGCGCCAGCAGCGGAGGGGCAAACATTAACTATGGCTACACCTTC.

This chain links TRBV10-3 with TRBJ1-3; D remains unclear. The length of the CDR3 is 17 residues. In germline, CDR1 is ENHRY, CDR2 SYGVKD. V was pared by 6 bases and J by 0 bases, with 18 bases between. CDR3 coding DNA: TGTGCCATCAGGTCGACACCCACCCTAAGCTCTGGAAACACCATATATTTT. Protein sequence: CAIRSTPTLSSGNTIYF.

The chain joins TRBV5-6 to TRBJ2-5, with 12 bases fitting TRBD2. Germline V CDR1 and CDR2: SGHDT, YYEEEE. Trimming took 4 bases from V and 4 from J; bases not matched to a gene: 5. This CDR3 comprises 15 residues. CDR3 region: CASSPRTSGAETQYF. In DNA, the CDR3 is TGTGCCAGCAGCCCGCGGACTAGCGGGGCAGAGACCCAGTACTTC. The variable domain in full, completed from reference TRBV5-6 and TRBJ2-5, reads DAGVTQSPTHLIKTRGQQVTLRCSPKSGHDTVSWYQQALGQGPQFIFQYYEEEERQRGNFPDRFSGHQFPNYSSELNVNALLLGDSALYLCASSPRTSGAETQYFGPGTRLLVL.

This clone was seen more than once but under ten times. V gene TRBV7-6 combines with J gene TRBJ1-2, with 7 bases lining up with TRBD1. The CDR3 spans 20 residues. Looked up from germline, CDR1 is SGHVS and CDR2 is FNYEAQ. With 0 bases clipped from V and 1 base from J, the junction kept 17 bases outside the gene matches. The CDR3 is CASSLADVGQLKHLNYGYTF. For the CDR3, the DNA is TGTGCCAGCAGCTTAGCTGACGTGGGACAGCTAAAACACCTTAACTATGGCTACACCTTC.

This chain uses TRBV24-1 with TRBJ2-2, with TRBD2 matching over 7 bases. CDR1 and CDR2 from the germline V gene are KGHDR and SFDVKD. The CDR3 runs to 15 residues. The trim removed 6 bases at V and 0 bases at J, leaving 3 bases unmatched. CDR3 sequence (DNA): TGTGCCACCAGTCGGGGAGGGTCGAACACCGGGGAGCTGTTTTTT. Translated: CATSRGGSNTGELFF.

The J gene is TRBJ2-5, the V gene TRBV28; TRBD2 matches 7 bases. Trimming took 4 bases from V and 5 from J; bases not matched to a gene: 7. CDR3 length: 14 residues. Looked up from germline, CDR1 is MDHEN and CDR2 is SYDVKM. The CDR3 bases are TGTGCCAGCAGTTATGGGAGGGCATGGGAGACCCAGTACTTC. The encoded protein is CASSYGRAWETQYF.

V usage is TRBV3-1 (or the pseudogene TRBV3-2) and J usage is TRBJ2-7; D not resolved. Germline V gives CDR1 LGHDT, CDR2 YNNKEL (reference sequence). The CDR3 contains 14 residues. Trimming took 3 bases from V and 0 from J, leaving 9 bases between them. CDR3 DNA sequence: TGTGCCAGCAGCCAGGGCTTATTCTCCTACGAGCAGTACTTC. Amino acids: CASSQGLFSYEQYF.